This T cell receptor beta chain was identified during a study of blood T cells in healthy people across ages. As regards this clonotype: Its antigen is unknown.

V was clipped by 3 bases and J by 10 bases, with 13 bases between them. This CDR3 is built from 12 residues. Germline CDR1 and CDR2: SGHTA and FQGNSA. Through a sample-barcoded 5' primer and a J-beta primer mix, a second PCR was run for roughly 6 to 12 cycles. Every sample returned 2.5 million or more CDR3-containing paired-end reads. TCRdb reprocessed the 5' RACE reads with MiXCR, giving one entry per CDR3 protein. The data hold 1.5 million to 2 million distinct CDR3 sequences, with just under 50% observed a single time. Staff drew roughly 10 milliliters of peripheral blood from each donor. Study-wide findings and caveats: Greater diversity and more naive CD4+ cells were seen in long-lived donors than in aged donors.

The chain uses TRBV7-2 and TRBJ2-7; D unclear. The sequence came from a woman aged 40 to 49 in good health. Sequencing input: blood. CDR3 nucleotide sequence: TGTGCCAGCAGCTTTGACCCTGCGAAACAGTACTTC. Encoded protein: CASSFDPAKQYF. The whole variable domain, filled in from reference TRBV7-2 and TRBJ2-7, reads GAGVSQSPSNKVTEKGKDVELRCDPISGHTALYWYRQSLGQGLEFLIYFQGNSAPDKSGLPSDRFSAERTGGSVSTLTIQRTQQEDSAVYLCASSFDPAKQYFGPGTRLTVT.